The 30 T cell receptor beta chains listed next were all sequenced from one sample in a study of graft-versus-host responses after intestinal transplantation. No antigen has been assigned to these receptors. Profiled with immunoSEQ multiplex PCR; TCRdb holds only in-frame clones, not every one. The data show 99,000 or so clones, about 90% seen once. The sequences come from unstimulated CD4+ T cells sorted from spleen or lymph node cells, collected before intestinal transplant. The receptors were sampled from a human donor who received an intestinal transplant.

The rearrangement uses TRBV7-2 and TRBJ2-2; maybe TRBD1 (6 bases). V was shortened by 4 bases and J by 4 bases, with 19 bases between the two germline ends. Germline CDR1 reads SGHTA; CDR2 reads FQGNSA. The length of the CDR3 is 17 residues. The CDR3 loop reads CASSSARGTRSTGELFF. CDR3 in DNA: TGTGCCAGCAGCTCCGCCCGTGGGACACGGTCCACCGGGGAGCTGTTTTTT.

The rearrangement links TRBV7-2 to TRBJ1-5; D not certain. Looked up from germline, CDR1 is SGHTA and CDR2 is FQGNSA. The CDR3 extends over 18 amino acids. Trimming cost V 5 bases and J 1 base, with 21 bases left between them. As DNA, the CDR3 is TGTGCCAGCAGCCTCAACAGAGTCCCCCTCGGCAGCAATCAGCCCCAGCATTTT. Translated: CASSLNRVPLGSNQPQHF.

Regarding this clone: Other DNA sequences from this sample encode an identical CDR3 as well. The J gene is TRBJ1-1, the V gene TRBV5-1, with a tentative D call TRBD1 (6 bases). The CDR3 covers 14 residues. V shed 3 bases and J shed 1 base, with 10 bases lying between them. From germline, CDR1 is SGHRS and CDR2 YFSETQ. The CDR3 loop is CASSWKGGNTEAFF. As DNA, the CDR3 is TGCGCCAGCAGCTGGAAGGGGGGGAACACTGAAGCTTTCTTT. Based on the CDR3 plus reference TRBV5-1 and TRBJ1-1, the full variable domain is KAGVTQTPRYLIKTRGQQVTLSCSPISGHRSVSWYQQTPGQGLQFLFEYFSETQRNKGNFPGRFSGRQFSNSRSEMNVSTLELGDSALYLCASSWKGGNTEAFFGQGTRLTVV.

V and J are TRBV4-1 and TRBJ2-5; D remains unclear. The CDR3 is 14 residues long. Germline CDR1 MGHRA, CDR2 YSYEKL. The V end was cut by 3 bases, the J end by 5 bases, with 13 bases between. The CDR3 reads CASSQGSGFETQYF. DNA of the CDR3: TGCGCCAGCAGCCAGGGGTCAGGATTTGAGACCCAGTACTTC.

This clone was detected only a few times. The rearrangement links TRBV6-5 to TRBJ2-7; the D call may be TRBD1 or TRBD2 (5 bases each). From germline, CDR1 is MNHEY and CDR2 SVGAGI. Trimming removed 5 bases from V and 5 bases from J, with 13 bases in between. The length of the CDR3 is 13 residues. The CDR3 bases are TGTGCCAGCAGTGTCATGGGGGTCCACGAGCAGTACTTC. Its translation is CASSVMGVHEQYF.

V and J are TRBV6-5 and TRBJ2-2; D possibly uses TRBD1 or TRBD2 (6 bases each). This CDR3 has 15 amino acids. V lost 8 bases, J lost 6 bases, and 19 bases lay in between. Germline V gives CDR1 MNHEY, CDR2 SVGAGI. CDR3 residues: CASRRRDINPGELFF. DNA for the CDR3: TGTGCCAGCCGACGGCGGGACATCAACCCCGGGGAGCTGTTTTTT.

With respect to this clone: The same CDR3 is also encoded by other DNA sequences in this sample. In DNA, the CDR3 is TGTGCCAGCAGCTTCCGGGACAGCTCCTACGAGCAGTACTTC. Translating gives CASSFRDSSYEQYF. The chain recombines TRBV7-2 with TRBJ2-7; TRBD1 aligns across 7 bases. V trimming: 3 bases; J trimming: 0 bases; junction bases outside the gene matches: 2. CDR1 SGHTA and CDR2 FQGNSA come from the germline V gene. The CDR3 is 14 residues long.

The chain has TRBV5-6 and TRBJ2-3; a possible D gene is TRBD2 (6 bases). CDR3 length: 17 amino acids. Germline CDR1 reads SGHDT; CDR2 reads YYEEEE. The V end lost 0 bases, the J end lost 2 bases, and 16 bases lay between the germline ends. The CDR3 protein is CASSLVRGRSNTDTQYF. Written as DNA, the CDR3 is TGTGCCAGCAGCTTGGTCCGGGGGAGGTCGAACACAGATACGCAGTATTTT.

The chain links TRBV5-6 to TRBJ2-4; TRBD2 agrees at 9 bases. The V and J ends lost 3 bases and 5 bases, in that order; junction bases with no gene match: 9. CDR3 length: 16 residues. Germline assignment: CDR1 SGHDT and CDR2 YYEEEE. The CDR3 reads CASSWDSSGVQNIQYF. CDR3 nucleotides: TGTGCCAGCAGCTGGGATTCTAGCGGGGTACAAAACATTCAGTACTTC.

CDR3 sequence (DNA): TGTGCCAGCAGCTTATCCCCGGGACTAGCGGGGGGTTCCACCGGGGAGCTGTTTTTT. The encoded protein is CASSLSPGLAGGSTGELFF. V gene TRBV7-9 combines with J gene TRBJ2-2; the match to TRBD2 covers 15 bases. This CDR3 comprises 19 residues. The germline gives CDR1 SEHNR, CDR2 FQNEAQ (reference sequence). J gave up 4 bases and V 2 bases, and 8 bases lay outside the gene matches.

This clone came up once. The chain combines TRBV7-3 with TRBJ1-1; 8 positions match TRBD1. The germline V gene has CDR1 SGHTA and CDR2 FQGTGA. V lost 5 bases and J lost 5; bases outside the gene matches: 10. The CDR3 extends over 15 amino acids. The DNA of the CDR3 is TGTGCCAGCAGCCCTGGGACAGGACGGCGTACTGAAGCTTTCTTT. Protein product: CASSPGTGRRTEAFF.

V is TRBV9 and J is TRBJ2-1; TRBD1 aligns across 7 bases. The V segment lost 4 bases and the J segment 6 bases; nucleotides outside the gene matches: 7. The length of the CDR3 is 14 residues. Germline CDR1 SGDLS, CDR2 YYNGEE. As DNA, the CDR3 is TGTGCCAGCAGCCCCCAGACAGGGCCCAATGAGCAGTTCTTC. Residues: CASSPQTGPNEQFF.

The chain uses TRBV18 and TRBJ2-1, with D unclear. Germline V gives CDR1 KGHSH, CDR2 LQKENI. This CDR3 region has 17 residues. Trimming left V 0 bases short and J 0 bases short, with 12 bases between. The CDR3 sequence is CASSPPSLRSSYNEQFF. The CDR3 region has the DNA TGTGCCAGCTCACCACCCTCGCTTCGGAGCTCCTACAATGAGCAGTTCTTC.

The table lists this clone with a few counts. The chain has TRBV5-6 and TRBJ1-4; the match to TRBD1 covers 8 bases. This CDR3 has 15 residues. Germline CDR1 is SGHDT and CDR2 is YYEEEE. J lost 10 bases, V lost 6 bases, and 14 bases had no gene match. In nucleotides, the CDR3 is TGTGCCAGCACACAGACCGGGACAGGTAGTGGAAAACTGTTTTTT. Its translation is CASTQTGTGSGKLFF.

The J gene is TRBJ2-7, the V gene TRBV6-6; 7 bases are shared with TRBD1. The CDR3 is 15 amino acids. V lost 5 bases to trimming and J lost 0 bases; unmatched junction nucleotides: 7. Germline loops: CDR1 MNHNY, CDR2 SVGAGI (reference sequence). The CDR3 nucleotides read TGTGCCAGCAGTCAACAGAGACAGGGCTCCTACGAGCAGTACTTC. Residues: CASSQQRQGSYEQYF.

CDR3 DNA: TGTGCCAGCAGCGTAGGGATGGGTCAGCCCCAGCATTTT. Translation gives CASSVGMGQPQHF. The chain carries TRBV9 and TRBJ1-5; D gene ambiguous. Trimming cost V 0 bases and J 6 bases, with 7 bases left between them. CDR1 is SGDLS and CDR2 is YYNGEE in the germline V gene. The length of the CDR3 is 13 residues.

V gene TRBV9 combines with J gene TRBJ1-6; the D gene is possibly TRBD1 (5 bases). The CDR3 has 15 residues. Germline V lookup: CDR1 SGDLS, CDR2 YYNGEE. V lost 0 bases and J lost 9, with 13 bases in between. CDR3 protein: CASSVEGTSASPLHF. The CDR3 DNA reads TGTGCCAGCAGCGTAGAAGGGACGTCAGCTTCACCCCTCCACTTT.

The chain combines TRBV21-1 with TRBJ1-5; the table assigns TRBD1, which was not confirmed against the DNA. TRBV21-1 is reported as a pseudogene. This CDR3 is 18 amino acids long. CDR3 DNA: TGTGCCAGCAGCAAAGAGAGGCAGGGGGGATATAGCAATCAGCCCCAGCATTTT. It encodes CASSKERQGGYSNQPQHF.

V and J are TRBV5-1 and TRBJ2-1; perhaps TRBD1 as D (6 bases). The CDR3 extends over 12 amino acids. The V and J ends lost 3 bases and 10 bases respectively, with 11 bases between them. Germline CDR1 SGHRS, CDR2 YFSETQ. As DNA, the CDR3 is TGCGCCAGCAGCTCCGGGACACGAGAGCAGTTCTTC. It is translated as CASSSGTREQFF.

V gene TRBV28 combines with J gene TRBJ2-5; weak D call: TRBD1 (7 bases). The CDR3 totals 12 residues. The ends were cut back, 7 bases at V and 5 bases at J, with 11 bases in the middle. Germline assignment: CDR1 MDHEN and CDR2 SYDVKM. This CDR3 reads CASKEGQETQYF. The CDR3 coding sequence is TGTGCCAGCAAGGAGGGACAGGAGACCCAGTACTTC.

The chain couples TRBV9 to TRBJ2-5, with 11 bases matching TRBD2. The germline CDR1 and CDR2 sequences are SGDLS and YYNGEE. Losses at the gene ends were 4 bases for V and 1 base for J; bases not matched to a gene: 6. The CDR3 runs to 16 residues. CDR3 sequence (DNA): TGTGCCAGCAGCCCCGGGACTAGCGGATTCCAAGAGACCCAGTACTTC. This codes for CASSPGTSGFQETQYF.

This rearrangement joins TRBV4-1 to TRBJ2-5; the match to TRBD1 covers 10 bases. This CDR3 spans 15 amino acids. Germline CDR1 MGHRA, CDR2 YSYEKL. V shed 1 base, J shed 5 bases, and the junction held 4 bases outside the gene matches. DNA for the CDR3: TGCGCCAGCAGCCAAGGACAGGGGGCGGGGGAGACCCAGTACTTC. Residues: CASSQGQGAGETQYF.

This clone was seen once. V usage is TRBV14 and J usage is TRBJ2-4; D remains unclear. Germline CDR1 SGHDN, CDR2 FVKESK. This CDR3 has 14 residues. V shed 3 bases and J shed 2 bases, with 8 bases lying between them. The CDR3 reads CASSQWETKNIQYF. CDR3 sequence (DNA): TGTGCCAGCAGCCAGTGGGAAACCAAAAACATTCAGTACTTC.

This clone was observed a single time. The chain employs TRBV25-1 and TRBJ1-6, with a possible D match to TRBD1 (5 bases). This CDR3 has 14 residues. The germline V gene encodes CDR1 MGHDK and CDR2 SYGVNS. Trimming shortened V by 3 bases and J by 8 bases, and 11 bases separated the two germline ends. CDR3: CASSDWWGDSPLHF. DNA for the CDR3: TGTGCCAGCAGTGACTGGTGGGGGGATTCACCCCTCCACTTT.

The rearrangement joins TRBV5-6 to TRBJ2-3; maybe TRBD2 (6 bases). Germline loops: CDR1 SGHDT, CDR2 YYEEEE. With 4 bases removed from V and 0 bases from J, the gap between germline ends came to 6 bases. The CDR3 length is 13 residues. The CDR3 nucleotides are TGTGCCAGCAGCAGCGGGAGCACAGATACGCAGTATTTT. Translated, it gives CASSSGSTDTQYF.

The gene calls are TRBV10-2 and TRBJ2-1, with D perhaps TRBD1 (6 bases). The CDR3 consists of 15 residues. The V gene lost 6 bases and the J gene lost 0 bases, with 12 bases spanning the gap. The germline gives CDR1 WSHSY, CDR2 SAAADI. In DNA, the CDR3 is TGCGCCAGCAGCCGAGACAGGAGCTCCTACAATGAGCAGTTCTTC. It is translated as CASSRDRSSYNEQFF.

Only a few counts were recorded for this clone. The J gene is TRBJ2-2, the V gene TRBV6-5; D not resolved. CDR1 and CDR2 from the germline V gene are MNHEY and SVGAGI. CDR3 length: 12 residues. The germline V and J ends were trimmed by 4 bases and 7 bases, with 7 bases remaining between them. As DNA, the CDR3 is TGTGCCAGCAGTTCCCTCCTCGGGGAGCTGTTTTTT. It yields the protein CASSSLLGELFF.

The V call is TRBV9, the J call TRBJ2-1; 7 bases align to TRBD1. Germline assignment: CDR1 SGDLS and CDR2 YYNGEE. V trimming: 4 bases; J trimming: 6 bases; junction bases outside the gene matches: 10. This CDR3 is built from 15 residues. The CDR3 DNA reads TGTGCCAGCAGCCCAGTGTGGGACAGTGCCAATGAGCAGTTCTTC. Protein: CASSPVWDSANEQFF.

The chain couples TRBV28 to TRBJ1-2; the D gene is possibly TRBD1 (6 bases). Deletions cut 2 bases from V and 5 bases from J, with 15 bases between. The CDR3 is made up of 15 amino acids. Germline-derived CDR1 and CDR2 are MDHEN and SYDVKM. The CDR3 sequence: CASSLGSGALYGYTF. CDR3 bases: TGTGCCAGCAGTTTAGGGTCAGGGGCTCTTTATGGCTACACCTTC.

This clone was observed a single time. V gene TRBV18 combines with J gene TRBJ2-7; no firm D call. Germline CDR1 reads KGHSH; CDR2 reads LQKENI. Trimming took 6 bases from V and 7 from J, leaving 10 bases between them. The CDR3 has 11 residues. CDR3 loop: CASSHSEEQYF. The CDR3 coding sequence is TGTGCCAGCTCGCACTCGGAGGAGCAGTACTTC.